This TCR beta chain comes out of a study of blood T cell repertoires in COVID-19. Study context: The United States, Italy and Spain supplied acute and convalescent COVID-19 samples. Sample material is recorded as cDNA or gDNA derived from T cells, B-cell-depleted T cells, or PBMCs.

This CDR3 has 15 amino acids. Losses at the gene ends were 4 bases for V and 0 bases for J; bases not matched to a gene: 4. The germline CDR1 and CDR2 sequences are SGHTS and YDEGEE. As originally analysed: Reference gene primer amplification yielded estimated nucleated cell counts. Sequencing used immunoSEQ multiplex PCR; TCRdb keeps in-frame clones, though not all of them. Clonal size and the V and J genes are those of that table, whereas D and trimming came from the DNA. This repertoire shows 350,000 to 450,000 clones, 70% to 90% found once; its top ten account for 0.95% to 1.5%. V is TRBV5-8 and J is TRBJ1-3; 7 bases agree with TRBD1. Sequenced: peripheral blood. The clonotype comes from a man aged 40-49 years with acute or convalescent COVID-19. CDR3: CASSAWTGSGNTIYF. DNA of the CDR3: TGTGCCAGCAGCGCCTGGACAGGCTCTGGAAACACCATATATTTT. Supplemented by reference TRBV5-8 and TRBJ1-3, the full variable domain reads EAGVTQSPTHLIKTRGQQATLRCSPISGHTSVYWYQQALGLGLQFLLWYDEGEERNRGNFPPRFSGRQFPNYSSELNVNALELEDSALYLCASSAWTGSGNTIYFGEGSWLTVV.